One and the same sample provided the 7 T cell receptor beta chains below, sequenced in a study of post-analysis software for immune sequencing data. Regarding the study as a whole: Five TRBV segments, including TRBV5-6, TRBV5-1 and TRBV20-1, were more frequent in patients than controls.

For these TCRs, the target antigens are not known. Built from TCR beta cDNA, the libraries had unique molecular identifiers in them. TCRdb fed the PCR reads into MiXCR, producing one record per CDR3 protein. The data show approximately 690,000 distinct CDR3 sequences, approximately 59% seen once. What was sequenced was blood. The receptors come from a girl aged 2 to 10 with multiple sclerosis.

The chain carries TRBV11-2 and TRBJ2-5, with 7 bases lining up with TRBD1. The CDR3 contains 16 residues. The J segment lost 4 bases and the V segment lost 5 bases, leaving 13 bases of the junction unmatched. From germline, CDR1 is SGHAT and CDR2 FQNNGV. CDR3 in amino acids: CASSPGQVSLGETQYF. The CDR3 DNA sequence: TGTGCCAGCAGCCCCGGACAGGTTAGCCTCGGAGAGACCCAGTACTTC.

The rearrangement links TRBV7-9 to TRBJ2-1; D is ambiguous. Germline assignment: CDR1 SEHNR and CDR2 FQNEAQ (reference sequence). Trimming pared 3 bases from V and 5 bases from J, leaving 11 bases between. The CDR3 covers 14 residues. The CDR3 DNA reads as TGTGCCAGCAGCTTTTTGACCATGCACAATGAGCAGTTCTTC. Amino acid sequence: CASSFLTMHNEQFF. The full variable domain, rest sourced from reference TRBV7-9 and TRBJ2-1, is DTGVSQNPRHKITKRGQNVTFRCDPISEHNRLYWYRQTLGQGPEFLTYFQNEAQLEKSRLLSDRFSAERPKGSFSTLEIQRTEQGDSAMYLCASSFLTMHNEQFFGPGTRLTVL.

The CDR3 DNA reads as TGCAGCGTTGAACCAGTCCACCACACAGATACGCAGTATTTT. Encoded protein: CSVEPVHHTDTQYF. The chain is built from TRBV29-1 and TRBJ2-3, with unresolved D. The germline gives CDR1 SQVTM, CDR2 ANQGSEA. There are 14 residues in the CDR3. Between the trimmed V and J ends, which lost 2 bases and 2 bases, there was a span of 11 bases.

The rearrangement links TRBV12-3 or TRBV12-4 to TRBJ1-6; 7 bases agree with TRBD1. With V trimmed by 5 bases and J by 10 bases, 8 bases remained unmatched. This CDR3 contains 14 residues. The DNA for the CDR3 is TGTGCCAGCAGTCTAAGCAGGACAGGCTCACCCCTCCACTTT. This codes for CASSLSRTGSPLHF.

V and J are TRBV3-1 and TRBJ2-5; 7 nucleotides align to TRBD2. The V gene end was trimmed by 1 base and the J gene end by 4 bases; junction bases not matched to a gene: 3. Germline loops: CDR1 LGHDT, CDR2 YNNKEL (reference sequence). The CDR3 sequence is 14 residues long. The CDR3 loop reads CASSQAGGGETQYF. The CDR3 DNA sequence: TGTGCCAGCAGCCAAGCGGGAGGAGGAGAGACCCAGTACTTC.

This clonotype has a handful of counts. CDR3 DNA: TGCGCCAGCAGTGAGGATGTACTAAACTATGGCTACACCTTC. It codes for CASSEDVLNYGYTF. The chain combines TRBV10-2 with TRBJ1-2; D gene unclear. V shed 2 bases and J shed 2 bases, with 9 bases lying between them. Looked up from germline, CDR1 is WSHSY and CDR2 is SAAADI. This CDR3 contains 14 residues.

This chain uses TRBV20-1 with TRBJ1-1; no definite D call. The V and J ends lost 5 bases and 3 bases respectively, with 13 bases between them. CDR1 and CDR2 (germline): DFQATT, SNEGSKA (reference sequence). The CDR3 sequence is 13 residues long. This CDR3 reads CSAYMAPDTEAFF. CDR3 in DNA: TGCAGTGCTTACATGGCCCCGGACACTGAAGCTTTCTTT.